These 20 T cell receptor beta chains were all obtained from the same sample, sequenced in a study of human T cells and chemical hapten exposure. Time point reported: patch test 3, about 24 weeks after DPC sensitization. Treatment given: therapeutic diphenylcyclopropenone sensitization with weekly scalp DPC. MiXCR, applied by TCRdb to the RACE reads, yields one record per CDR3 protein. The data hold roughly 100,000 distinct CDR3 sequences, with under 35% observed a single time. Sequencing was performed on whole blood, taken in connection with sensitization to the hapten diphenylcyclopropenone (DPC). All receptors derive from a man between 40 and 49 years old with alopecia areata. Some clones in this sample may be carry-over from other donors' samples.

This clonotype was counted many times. The CDR3 bases are TGCAGTGTTCCGGGTGCCGCGACAGATACGCAGTATTTT. It specifies CSVPGAATDTQYF. The V and J genes are TRBV20-1 and TRBJ2-3, with D unresolved. Germline V lookup: CDR1 DFQATT, CDR2 SNEGSKA (reference sequence). This CDR3 has 13 residues. V lost 7 bases and J 3 bases, leaving 14 bases between the germline ends.

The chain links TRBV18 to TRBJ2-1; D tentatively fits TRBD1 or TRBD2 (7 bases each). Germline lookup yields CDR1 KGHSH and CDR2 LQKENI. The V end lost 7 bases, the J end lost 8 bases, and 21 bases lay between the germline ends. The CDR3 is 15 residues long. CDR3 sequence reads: CASCREGAPTDEQFF. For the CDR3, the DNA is TGTGCCAGCTGCAGGGAGGGGGCGCCAACGGATGAGCAGTTCTTC. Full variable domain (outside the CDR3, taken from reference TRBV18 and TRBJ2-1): NAGVMQNPRHLVRRRGQEARLRCSPMKGHSHVYWYRQLPEEGLKFMVYLQKENIIDESGMPKERFSAEFPKEGPSILRIQQVVRGDSAAYFCASCREGAPTDEQFFGPGTRLTVL.

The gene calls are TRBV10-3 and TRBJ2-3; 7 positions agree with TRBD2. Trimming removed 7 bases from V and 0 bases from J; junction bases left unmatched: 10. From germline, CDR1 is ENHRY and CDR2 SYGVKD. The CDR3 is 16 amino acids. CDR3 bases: TGTGCCATCACTCCAGGCAGCGGGACCAGCACAGATACGCAGTATTTT. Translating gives CAITPGSGTSTDTQYF.

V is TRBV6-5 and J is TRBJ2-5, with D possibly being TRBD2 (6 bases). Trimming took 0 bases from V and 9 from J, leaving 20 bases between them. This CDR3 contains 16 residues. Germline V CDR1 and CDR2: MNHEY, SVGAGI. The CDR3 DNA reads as TGTGCCAGCAGTTACTCGAATAGCGGAGGTGGCAATGCCCAGTACTTC. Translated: CASSYSNSGGGNAQYF.

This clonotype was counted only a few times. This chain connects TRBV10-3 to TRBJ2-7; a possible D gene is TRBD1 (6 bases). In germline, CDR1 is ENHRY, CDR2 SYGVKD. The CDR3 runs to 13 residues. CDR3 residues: CDHVQGISYEQYF. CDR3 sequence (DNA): TGTGACCACGTCCAGGGGATATCCTACGAGCAGTACTTC.

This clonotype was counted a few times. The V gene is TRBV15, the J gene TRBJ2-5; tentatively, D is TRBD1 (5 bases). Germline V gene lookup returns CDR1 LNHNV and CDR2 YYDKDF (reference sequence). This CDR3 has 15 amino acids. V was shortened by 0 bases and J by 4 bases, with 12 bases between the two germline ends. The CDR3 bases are TGTGCCACCAGCAGAGATAGGAGTGGGGCAGAGACCCAGTACTTC. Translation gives CATSRDRSGAETQYF.

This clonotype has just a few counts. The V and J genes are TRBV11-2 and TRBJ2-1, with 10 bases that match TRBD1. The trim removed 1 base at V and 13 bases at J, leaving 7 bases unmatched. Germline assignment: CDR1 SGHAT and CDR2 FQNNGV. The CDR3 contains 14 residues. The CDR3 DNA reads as TGTGCCAGCAGCTTAGCGGGACAGGGGAGGGGTCAGTTCTTC. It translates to CASSLAGQGRGQFF.

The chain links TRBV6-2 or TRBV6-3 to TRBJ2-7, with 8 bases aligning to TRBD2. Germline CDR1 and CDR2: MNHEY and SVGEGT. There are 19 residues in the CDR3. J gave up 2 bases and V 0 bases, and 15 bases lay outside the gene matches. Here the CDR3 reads CASSYSQSGSSVHPYEQYV. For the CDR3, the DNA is TGTGCCAGCAGTTACTCACAAAGCGGGAGTTCGGTTCACCCCTACGAGCAGTACGTC.

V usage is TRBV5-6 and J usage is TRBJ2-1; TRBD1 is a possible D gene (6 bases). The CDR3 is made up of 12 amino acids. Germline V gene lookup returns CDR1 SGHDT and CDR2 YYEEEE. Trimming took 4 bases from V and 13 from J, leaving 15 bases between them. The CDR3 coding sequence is TGTGCCAGCAGCCCGGATACAGGGATCCAGTTCTTC. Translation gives CASSPDTGIQFF. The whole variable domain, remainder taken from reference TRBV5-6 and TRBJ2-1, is DAGVTQSPTHLIKTRGQQVTLRCSPKSGHDTVSWYQQALGQGPQFIFQYYEEEERQRGNFPDRFSGHQFPNYSSELNVNALLLGDSALYLCASSPDTGIQFFGPGTRLTVL.

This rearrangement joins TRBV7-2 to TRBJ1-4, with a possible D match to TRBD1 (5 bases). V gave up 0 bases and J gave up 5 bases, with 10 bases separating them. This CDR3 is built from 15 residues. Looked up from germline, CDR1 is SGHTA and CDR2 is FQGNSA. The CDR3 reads CASSLAGGTNEKLFF. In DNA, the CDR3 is TGTGCCAGCAGCTTAGCGGGGGGTACCAATGAAAAACTGTTTTTT.

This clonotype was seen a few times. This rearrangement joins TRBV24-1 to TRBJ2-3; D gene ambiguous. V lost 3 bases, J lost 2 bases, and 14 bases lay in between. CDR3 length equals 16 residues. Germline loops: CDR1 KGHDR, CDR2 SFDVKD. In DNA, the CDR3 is TGTGCCACCAGTGATCGGAAGATCCCGAACACAGATACGCAGTATTTT. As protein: CATSDRKIPNTDTQYF.

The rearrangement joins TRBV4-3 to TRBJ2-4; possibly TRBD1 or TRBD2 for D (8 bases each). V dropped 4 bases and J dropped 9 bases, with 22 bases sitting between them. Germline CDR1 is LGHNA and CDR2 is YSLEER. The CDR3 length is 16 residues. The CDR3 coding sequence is TGCGCCAGCAGCCCCTTCCTAAGCGGGGGACAGGTCATTCAGTACTTC. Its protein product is CASSPFLSGGQVIQYF.

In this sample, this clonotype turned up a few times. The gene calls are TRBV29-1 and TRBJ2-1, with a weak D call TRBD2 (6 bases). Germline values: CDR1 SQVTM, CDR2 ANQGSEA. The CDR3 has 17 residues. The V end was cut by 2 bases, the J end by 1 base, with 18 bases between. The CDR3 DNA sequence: TGCAGCGTTGAACTTTTTTGGGAGGTTGTGTCCTACAATGAGCAGTTCTTC. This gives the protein CSVELFWEVVSYNEQFF.

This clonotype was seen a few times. The CDR3 loop reads CASSFWDRLFF. CDR3 in DNA: TGTGCCAGCAGTTTTTGGGACCGCTTGTTCTTC. This rearrangement joins TRBV12-3 or TRBV12-4 to TRBJ2-1; D tentatively fits TRBD1 or TRBD2 (5 bases each). CDR3 length: 11 residues. Trimming shortened V by 3 bases and J by 15 bases, and 12 bases separated the two germline ends.

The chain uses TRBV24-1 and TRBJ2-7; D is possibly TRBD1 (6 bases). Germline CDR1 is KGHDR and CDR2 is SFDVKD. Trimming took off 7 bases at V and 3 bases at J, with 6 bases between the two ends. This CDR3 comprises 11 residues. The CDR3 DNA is TGTGCCACCAGGGACAGCTACGAGCAGTACGTC. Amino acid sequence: CATRDSYEQYV.

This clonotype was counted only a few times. The CDR3 nucleotides are TGTGCCAGCAGTTCTGGAGGGACAGGGGCGAACATTCAGTACTTC. Protein product: CASSSGGTGANIQYF. This chain connects TRBV12-3 or TRBV12-4 to TRBJ2-4, with 10 bases identical to TRBD1. Trimming at V came to 4 bases and at J to 7 bases, leaving 7 bases not matched to a gene. CDR3 size: 15 residues.

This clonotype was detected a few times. CDR3 region: CATSRDLPSTDTQYF. The CDR3 DNA reads TGTGCCACCAGCAGAGATCTCCCTAGCACAGATACGCAGTATTTT. The chain employs TRBV15 and TRBJ2-3, with D unclear. Trimming left V 0 bases short and J 0 bases short, with 7 bases between. Germline CDR1 LNHNV, CDR2 YYDKDF (reference sequence). The CDR3 length is 15 residues.

The CDR3 region is CASSRSGDSRTDTQYF. The CDR3 coding sequence is TGTGCCAGCAGCCGATCCGGGGACTCCCGCACAGATACGCAGTATTTT. V gene TRBV5-6 combines with J gene TRBJ2-3; TRBD2 is a possible D gene (6 bases). Germline CDR1 is SGHDT and CDR2 is YYEEEE. CDR3 size: 16 residues. The V gene lost 4 bases and the J gene lost 1 base, with 16 bases spanning the gap.

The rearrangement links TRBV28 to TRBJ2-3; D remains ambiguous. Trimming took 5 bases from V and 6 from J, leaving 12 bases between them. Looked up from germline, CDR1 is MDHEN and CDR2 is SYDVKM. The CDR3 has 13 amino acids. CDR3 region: CASSRPPGDTQYF. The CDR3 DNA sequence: TGTGCCAGCAGTCGTCCCCCCGGGGATACGCAGTATTTT.

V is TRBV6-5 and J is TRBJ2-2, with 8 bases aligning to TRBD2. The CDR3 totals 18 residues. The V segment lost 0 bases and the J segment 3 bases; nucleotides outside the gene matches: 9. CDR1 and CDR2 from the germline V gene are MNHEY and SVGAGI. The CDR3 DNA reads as TGTGCCAGCAGTTACTCGAGTGGAGCGGGAGTCCACACCGGGGAGCTGTTTTTT. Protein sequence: CASSYSSGAGVHTGELFF.